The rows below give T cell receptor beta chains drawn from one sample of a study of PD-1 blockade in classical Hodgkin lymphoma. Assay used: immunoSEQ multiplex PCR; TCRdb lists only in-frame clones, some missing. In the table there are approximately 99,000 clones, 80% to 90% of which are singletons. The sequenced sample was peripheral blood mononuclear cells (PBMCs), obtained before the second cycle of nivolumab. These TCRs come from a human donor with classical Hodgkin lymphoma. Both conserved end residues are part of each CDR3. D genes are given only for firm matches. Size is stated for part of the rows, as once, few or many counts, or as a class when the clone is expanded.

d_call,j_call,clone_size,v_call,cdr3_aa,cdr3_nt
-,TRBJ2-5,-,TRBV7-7,CASSLMSQETQYF,TGTGCTAGCAGCTTAATGTCCCAAGAGACCCAGTACTTC
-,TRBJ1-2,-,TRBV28,CASSAAWGKANYGYTF,TGTGCCAGCAGCGCCGCGTGGGGTAAAGCTAACTATGGCTACACCTTC
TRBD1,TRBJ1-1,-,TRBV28,CASTSSGAGGSNTEAFF,TGTGCCAGCACCTCCAGCGGGGCAGGGGGTTCGAACACTGAAGCTTTCTTT
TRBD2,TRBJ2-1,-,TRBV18,CASSPPGTSGSEQFF,TGTGCCAGCTCCCCGCCAGGGACTAGCGGGAGTGAGCAGTTCTTC
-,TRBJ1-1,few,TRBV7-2,CASSLAPAGEAFF,TGTGCCAGCAGCTTAGCGCCGGCAGGTGAAGCTTTCTTT
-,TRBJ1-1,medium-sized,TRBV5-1,CASSSAASTEAFF,TGCGCCAGCAGTTCGGCGGCGAGCACTGAAGCTTTCTTT
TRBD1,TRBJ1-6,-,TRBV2,CASSDGQGYNSPLHF,TGTGCCAGCAGTGACGGACAGGGGTATAATTCACCCCTCCACTTT
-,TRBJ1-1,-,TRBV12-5,CASGLPGLTEAFF,TGTGCTAGTGGTTTGCCCGGGTTAACTGAAGCTTTCTTT
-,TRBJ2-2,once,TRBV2,CASSRRPLDSQTGELFF,TGTGCCAGCAGTCGCCGACCCTTGGACTCGCAAACCGGGGAGCTGTTTTTT
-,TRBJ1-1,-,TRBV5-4,CASSLVGGGRGTEAFF,TGTGCCAGCAGCTTGGTTGGGGGTGGGAGGGGCACTGAAGCTTTCTTT
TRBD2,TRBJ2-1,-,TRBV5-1,CASSSGGAGLSSYNEQFF,TGCGCCAGCAGCTCGGGAGGGGCAGGCTTGAGCTCCTACAATGAGCAGTTCTTC
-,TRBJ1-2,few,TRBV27,CASTKLGEGGSNYGYTF,TGTGCCAGCACCAAACTCGGTGAAGGGGGTTCTAACTATGGCTACACCTTC
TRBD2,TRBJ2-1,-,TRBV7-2,CASSHGPSGYNEQFF,TGTGCCAGCAGCCATGGGCCTAGCGGGTACAATGAGCAGTTCTTC
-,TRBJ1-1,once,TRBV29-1,CSVNQASSPMNTEAFF,TGCAGCGTTAACCAGGCCAGTTCCCCGATGAACACTGAAGCTTTCTTT
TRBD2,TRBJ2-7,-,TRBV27,CATRLKSGTSFSYEQYF,TGTGCCACTAGACTCAAAAGCGGGACTAGCTTTTCCTACGAGCAGTACTTC
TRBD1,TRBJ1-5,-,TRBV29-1,CSARDSFNQPQHF,TGCAGCGCTAGGGACAGCTTCAATCAGCCCCAGCATTTT
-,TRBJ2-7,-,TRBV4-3,CASSQDRGFSYEQYF,TGCGCCAGCAGCCAAGATCGTGGCTTCTCCTACGAGCAGTACTTC
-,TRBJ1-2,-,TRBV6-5,CASLGRAYGYTF,TGTGCCAGCCTAGGCAGGGCCTATGGCTACACCTTC
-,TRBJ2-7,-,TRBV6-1,CASGIYEQYF,TGTGCCAGCGGTATCTACGAGCAGTACTTC
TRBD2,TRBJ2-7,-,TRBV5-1,CASSFWTSGSYEQYF,TGCGCCAGCAGCTTCTGGACTAGCGGGAGTTACGAGCAGTACTTC
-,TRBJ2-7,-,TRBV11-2,CASSLSGTTYEQYF,TGTGCCAGCAGCCTCAGCGGTACCACCTACGAGCAGTACTTC
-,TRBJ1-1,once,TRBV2,CASLGTEAFF,TGTGCCAGCCTGGGGACTGAAGCTTTCTTT
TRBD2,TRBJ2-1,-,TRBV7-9,CASSFLAGSSNEQFF,TGTGCCAGCAGCTTCCTAGCGGGATCCTCCAATGAGCAGTTCTTC
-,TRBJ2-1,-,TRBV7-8,CASSLAPGGRVDNEQFF,TGTGCCAGCAGCTTAGCCCCAGGAGGGAGAGTAGACAATGAGCAGTTCTTC
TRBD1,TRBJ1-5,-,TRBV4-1,CASSQPTGGRNQPQHF,TGCGCCAGCAGCCAACCAACAGGGGGTCGGAATCAGCCCCAGCATTTT
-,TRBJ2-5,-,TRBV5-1,CASSLELGEETQYF,TGCGCCAGCAGCTTGGAACTGGGAGAAGAGACCCAGTACTTC
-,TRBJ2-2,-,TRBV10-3,CAIKGGNTGELFF,TGTGCCATCAAGGGGGGGAACACCGGGGAGCTGTTTTTT
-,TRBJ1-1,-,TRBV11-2,CASSYEQGRTAFF,TGTGCCAGCAGCTATGAACAGGGCCGGACAGCTTTCTTT
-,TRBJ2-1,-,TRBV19,CASSIRDSYNEQFF,TGTGCCAGTAGTATTAGGGACTCATACAATGAGCAGTTCTTC
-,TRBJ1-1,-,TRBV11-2,CASSSEGQNPMNTEAFF,TGTGCCAGCAGCTCCGAAGGACAGAATCCTATGAACACTGAAGCTTTCTTT
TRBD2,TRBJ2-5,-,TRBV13,CASSSLASGQTQYF,TGTGCCAGCAGCTCCCTGGCTAGCGGGCAGACCCAGTACTTC
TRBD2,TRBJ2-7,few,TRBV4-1,CASSQDRLAGVRPPSYEQYF,TGCGCCAGCAGCCAAGATAGACTAGCGGGAGTAAGACCTCCCTCCTACGAGCAGTACTTC
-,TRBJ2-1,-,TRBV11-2,CASSLSGTSYNEQFF,TGTGCCAGCAGCCTAAGCGGAACCTCCTACAATGAGCAGTTCTTC
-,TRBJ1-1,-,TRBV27,CASSSTGGTEAFF,TGTGCCAGCAGTTCGACGGGGGGCACTGAAGCTTTCTTT
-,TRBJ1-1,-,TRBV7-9,CASSLQGAMNTEAFF,TGTGCCAGCAGCTTACAGGGAGCCATGAACACTGAAGCTTTCTTT
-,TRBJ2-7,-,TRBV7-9,CASSSHSVGDYEQYF,TGTGCCAGCAGCTCCCATAGCGTGGGGGATTACGAGCAGTACTTC
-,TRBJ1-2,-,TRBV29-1,CSVDAGIGSNYGYTF,TGCAGCGTTGATGCAGGGATAGGATCTAACTATGGCTACACCTTC
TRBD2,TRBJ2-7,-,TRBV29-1,CSVQSRAGEYEQYF,TGCAGCGTTCAATCTCGAGCGGGAGAATACGAGCAGTACTTC
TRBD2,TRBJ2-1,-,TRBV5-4,CASSLDAGGNNEQFF,TGTGCCAGCAGCTTGGACGCGGGAGGTAACAATGAGCAGTTCTTC
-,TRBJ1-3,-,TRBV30,CAWSAVSGNTIYF,TGTGCCTGGAGTGCCGTGTCTGGAAACACCATATATTTT
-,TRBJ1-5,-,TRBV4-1,CASSRGGRGDQPQHF,TGCGCCAGCAGCCGAGGGGGGAGGGGGGACCAGCCCCAGCATTTT
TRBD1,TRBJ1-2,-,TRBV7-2,CASSPRGQSGGGYTF,TGTGCCAGCAGCCCAAGGGGGCAATCAGGCGGTGGCTACACCTTC
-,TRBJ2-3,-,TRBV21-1,CASLKEKKQGPPTDTQYF,TGTGCCAGCCTAAAGGAAAAGAAACAGGGCCCCCCCACAGATACGCAGTATTTT
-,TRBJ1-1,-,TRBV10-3,CAISDFMTATMNTEAFF,TGTGCCATCAGTGACTTCATGACGGCAACGATGAACACTGAAGCTTTCTTT
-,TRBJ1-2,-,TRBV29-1,CSVAGGGRITDGYTF,TGCAGCGTTGCGGGGGGAGGACGTATAACCGATGGCTACACCTTC
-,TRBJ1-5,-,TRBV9,CASSPNGNQPQHF,TGTGCCAGCAGCCCAAATGGCAATCAGCCCCAGCATTTT
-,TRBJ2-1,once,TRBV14,CASSRQGREQFF,TGTGCCAGCAGTCGGCAAGGGCGTGAGCAGTTCTTC